This T cell receptor beta chain was identified in a study of shared clonotypes between healthy human individuals. The study's findings and limits: Clonotypes which were not shared had lower generation probabilities than clonotypes that all four donors shared.

This CDR3 spans 13 amino acids. Germline V lookup: CDR1 SGHRS, CDR2 YFSETQ. Trimming cost V 4 bases and J 3 bases, with 10 bases left between them. To note about this clone: As yet, its antigen is unknown.

Original processing methods: Sequence data from immunoSEQ were junction-only and lacked quality scores; consequently, filtering differed. TCRdb keeps only in-frame clones here, not all; method: immunoSEQ multiplex PCR. For V, J and clone size, that table is used; D and trimming come from the DNA. The sample shows some 2,100,000 clones, nearly 97% of them seen only once. Sequencing was carried out using naive CD4+ T cells sorted from blood. Documented subset: CD45RA+ positively selected. This chain links TRBV5-1 with TRBJ2-5; D gene uncertain. This receptor was obtained from a man between 18 and 29 years old in good health. As DNA, the CDR3 is TGCGCCAGCAGCAATACTCAGAAAGAGACCCAGTACTTC. It yields the protein CASSNTQKETQYF.